The 7 T cell receptor beta chains below come from one sample, sequenced in a study of T cells in Graves' hyperthyroidism and ophthalmopathy. Template material for amplifying TCR beta CDR3 regions consisted of RNA transcripts. TCR CDR3 regions were first amplified by RT-PCR with HTBI primers. TCRdb ran MiXCR on the multiplex PCR reads and lists one entry per CDR3 protein. The table records hundreds of thousands of distinct CDR3 sequences, roughly a sixth of them present only once. The sequencing input was blood. Receptor source: a woman aged 18-30 years with Graves' ophthalmopathy.

A word on this clonotype: Being one base from a much bigger clone, this may be a read error. The chain combines TRBV27 with TRBJ2-1; the match to TRBD2 covers 7 bases. V was clipped by 7 bases and J by 8 bases; unmatched bases: 5. This CDR3 comprises 12 residues. Germline V lookup: CDR1 MNHEY, CDR2 SMNVEV (reference sequence). The CDR3 DNA is TGTGCCAGCATCGCTAGCGGCGATGAGCAGTTCTTC. Its protein is CASIASGDEQFF.

This chain uses TRBV20-1 with TRBJ1-5; D is undetermined. Germline CDR1 reads DFQATT; CDR2 reads SNEGSKA (reference sequence). This CDR3 is built from 13 residues. The V gene lost 6 bases and the J gene lost 0 bases, with 9 bases spanning the gap. This chain's CDR3 is CSAPSDSNQPQHF. CDR3 DNA: TGCAGTGCCCCGAGTGATAGCAATCAGCCCCAGCATTTT.

The V gene is TRBV27, the J gene TRBJ2-2; D is possibly TRBD1 (6 bases). CDR1 is MNHEY and CDR2 is SMNVEV in the germline V gene (reference sequence). Trimming stripped 0 bases from V and 4 bases from J, with 9 bases between. The CDR3 consists of 15 residues. The chain's CDR3 is CASSLSSRGTGELFF. The CDR3 nucleotides are TGTGCCAGCAGTTTATCGTCCAGGGGCACCGGGGAGCTGTTTTTT.

This clonotype was seen ten or more times. The chain couples TRBV7-6 to TRBJ2-7; a weak D match, TRBD2 (5 bases). Per the germline V gene, CDR1 is SGHVS and CDR2 is FNYEAQ. The CDR3 consists of 14 residues. V was shortened by 3 bases and J by 7 bases, with 16 bases between the two germline ends. The CDR3 sequence: CASSFRGRRREQYF. In DNA, the CDR3 is TGTGCCAGCAGCTTTCGTGGACGGAGGAGGGAGCAGTACTTC.

This clonotype was recorded many times. The gene calls are TRBV5-1 and TRBJ1-1; D is unresolved. The CDR3 has 16 residues. V was clipped by 0 bases and J by 1 base, with 13 bases between them. In germline, CDR1 is SGHRS, CDR2 YFSETQ. The CDR3 loop reads CASSLDGWEENTEAFF. In nucleotides, the CDR3 is TGCGCCAGCAGCTTGGATGGGTGGGAAGAGAACACTGAAGCTTTCTTT.

The genes are TRBV20-1 and TRBJ2-7, with 7 bases lining up with TRBD2. This CDR3 has 17 amino acids. The V gene's germline CDR1 is DFQATT and CDR2 SNEGSKA (reference sequence). Unmatched junction bases numbered 17, after V lost 3 bases and J lost 3 bases. The CDR3 region has the DNA TGCAGTGCTAGGAGCCTAGCGGATGCCTCTATGATCTACGAGCAGTACTTC. Translating it yields CSARSLADASMIYEQYF.

The gene calls are TRBV7-9 and TRBJ1-1; 9 bases agree with TRBD1. After removal of 5 bases from V and 7 bases from J, the junction contained 5 bases not matched to a gene. The germline CDR1 and CDR2 sequences are SEHNR and FQNEAQ (reference sequence). This CDR3 comprises 13 residues. DNA of the CDR3: TGTGCCAGCAGCCCCCGACAGGGGGTTGAAGCTTTCTTT. It encodes CASSPRQGVEAFF.